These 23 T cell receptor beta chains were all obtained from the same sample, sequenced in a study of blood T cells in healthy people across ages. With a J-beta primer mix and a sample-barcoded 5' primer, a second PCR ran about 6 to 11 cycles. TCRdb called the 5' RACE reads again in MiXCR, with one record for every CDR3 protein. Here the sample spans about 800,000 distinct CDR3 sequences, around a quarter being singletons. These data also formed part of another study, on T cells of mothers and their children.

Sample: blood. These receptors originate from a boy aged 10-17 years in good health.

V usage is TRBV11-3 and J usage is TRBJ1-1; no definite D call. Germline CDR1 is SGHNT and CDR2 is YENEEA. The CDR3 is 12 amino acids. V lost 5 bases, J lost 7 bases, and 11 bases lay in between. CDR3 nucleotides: TGTGCCAGCAGCCGGACTTGGGGTGAAGCTTTCTTT. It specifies CASSRTWGEAFF.

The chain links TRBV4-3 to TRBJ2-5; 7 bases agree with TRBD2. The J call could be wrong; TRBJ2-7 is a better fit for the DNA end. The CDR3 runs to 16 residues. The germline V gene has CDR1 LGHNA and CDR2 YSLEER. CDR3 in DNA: TGCGCCAGCAGCCAAGTTTCCGGGGGGATCGGTAACGAGCAGTACTTC. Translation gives CASSQVSGGIGNEQYF.

CDR3 in DNA: TGTGCCAGCAGTGACCGGACTAGCGGTACTCCGAACACCGGGGAGCTGTTTTTT. Translated, it gives CASSDRTSGTPNTGELFF. The chain joins TRBV2 to TRBJ2-2, with TRBD2 identical over 10 bases. With 3 bases clipped from V and 0 bases from J, the junction kept 7 bases outside the gene matches. CDR1 is SNHLY, CDR2 FYNNEI, per germline. The CDR3 spans 18 residues.

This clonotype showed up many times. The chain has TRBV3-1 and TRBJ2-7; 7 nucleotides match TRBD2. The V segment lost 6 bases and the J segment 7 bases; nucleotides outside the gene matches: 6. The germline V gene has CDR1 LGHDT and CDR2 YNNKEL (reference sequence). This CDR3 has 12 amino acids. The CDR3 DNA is TGTGCCAGCAGTCCGTACGGGGGGGAGCAGTACTTC. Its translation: CASSPYGGEQYF.

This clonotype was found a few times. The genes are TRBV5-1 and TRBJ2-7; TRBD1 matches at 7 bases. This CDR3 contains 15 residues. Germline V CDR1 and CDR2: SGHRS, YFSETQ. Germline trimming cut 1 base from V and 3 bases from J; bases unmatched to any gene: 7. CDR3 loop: CASSLQGVGLYEQYF. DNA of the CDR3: TGCGCCAGCAGCTTGCAGGGGGTCGGTCTCTACGAGCAGTACTTC.

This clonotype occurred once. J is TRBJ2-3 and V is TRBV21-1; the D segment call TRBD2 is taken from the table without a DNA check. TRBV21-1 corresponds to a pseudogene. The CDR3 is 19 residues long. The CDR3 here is CAGSKKTSGRAGRTDTQYF. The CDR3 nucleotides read TGTGCCGGCAGCAAAAAGACTAGCGGGAGGGCCGGGAGGACAGATACGCAGTATTTT.

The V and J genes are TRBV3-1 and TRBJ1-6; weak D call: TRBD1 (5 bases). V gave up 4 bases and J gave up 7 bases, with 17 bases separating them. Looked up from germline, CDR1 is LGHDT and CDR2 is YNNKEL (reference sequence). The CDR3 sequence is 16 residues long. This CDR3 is CASSPLGTSGNSPLHF. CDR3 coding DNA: TGTGCCAGCAGCCCTCTTGGGACTAGCGGGAATTCACCCCTCCACTTT.

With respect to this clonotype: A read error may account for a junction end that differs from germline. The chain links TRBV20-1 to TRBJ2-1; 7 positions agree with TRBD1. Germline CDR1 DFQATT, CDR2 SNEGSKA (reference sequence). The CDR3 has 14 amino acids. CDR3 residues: CSARGYRGNNERFF. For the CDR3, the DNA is TGCAGTGCTAGGGGTTACAGGGGAAACAATGAGCGGTTCTTC.

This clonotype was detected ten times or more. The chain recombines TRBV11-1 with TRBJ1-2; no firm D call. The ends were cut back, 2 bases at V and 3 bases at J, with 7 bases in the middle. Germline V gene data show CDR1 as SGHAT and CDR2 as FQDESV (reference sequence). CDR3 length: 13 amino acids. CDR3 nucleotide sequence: TGTGCCAGCAGCTTATCGGCGTACTATGGCTACACCTTC. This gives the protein CASSLSAYYGYTF.

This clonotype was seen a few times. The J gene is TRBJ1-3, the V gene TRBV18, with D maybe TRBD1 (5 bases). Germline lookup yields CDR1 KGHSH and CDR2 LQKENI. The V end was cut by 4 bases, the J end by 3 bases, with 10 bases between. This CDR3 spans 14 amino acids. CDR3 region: CASSHGQGGNTIYF. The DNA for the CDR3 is TGTGCCAGCTCACATGGCCAGGGTGGAAACACCATATATTTT.

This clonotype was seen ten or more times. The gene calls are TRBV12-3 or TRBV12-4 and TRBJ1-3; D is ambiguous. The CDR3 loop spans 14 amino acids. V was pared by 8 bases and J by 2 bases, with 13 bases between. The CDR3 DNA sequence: TGTGCCAGCGCGACAAGCAACGCTGGAAACACCATATATTTT. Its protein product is CASATSNAGNTIYF.

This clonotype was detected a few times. The CDR3 protein is CASSQGPQDQPQHF. CDR3 DNA sequence: TGTGCCAGCAGCCAAGGGCCCCAAGATCAGCCCCAGCATTTT. The V gene is TRBV3-1, the J gene TRBJ1-5; D unresolved. V gave up 1 base and J gave up 5 bases, with 9 bases separating them. Germline CDR1 and CDR2: LGHDT and YNNKEL (reference sequence). The CDR3 length is 14 residues.

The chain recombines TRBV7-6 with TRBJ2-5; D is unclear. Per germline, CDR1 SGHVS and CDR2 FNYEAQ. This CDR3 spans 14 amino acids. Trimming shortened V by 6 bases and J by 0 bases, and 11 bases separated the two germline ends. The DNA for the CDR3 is TGTGCCAGCAGAGGAAGACATTACCAAGAGACCCAGTACTTC. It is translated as CASRGRHYQETQYF.

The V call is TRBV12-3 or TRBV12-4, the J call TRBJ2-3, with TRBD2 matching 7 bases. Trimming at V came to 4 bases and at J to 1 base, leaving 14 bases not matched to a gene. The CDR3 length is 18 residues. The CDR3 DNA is TGTGCCAGCAGTTGGGGCCTGGTACGTCGGGGGGGCACAGATACGCAGTATTTT. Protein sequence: CASSWGLVRRGGTDTQYF.

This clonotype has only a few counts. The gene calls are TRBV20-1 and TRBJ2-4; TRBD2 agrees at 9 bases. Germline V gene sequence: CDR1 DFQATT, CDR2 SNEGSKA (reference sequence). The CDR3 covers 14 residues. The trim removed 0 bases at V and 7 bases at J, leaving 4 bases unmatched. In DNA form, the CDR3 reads TGCAGTGCTAGAGATAGCGGGAGAGGTAACATTCAGTACTTC. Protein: CSARDSGRGNIQYF.

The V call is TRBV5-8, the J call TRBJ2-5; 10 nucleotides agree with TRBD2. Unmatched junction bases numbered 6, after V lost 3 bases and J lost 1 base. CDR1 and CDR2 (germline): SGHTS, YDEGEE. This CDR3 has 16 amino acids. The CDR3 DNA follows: TGTGCCAGCAGCTATGGACTAGCGGACTTCCAAGAGACCCAGTACTTC. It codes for CASSYGLADFQETQYF.

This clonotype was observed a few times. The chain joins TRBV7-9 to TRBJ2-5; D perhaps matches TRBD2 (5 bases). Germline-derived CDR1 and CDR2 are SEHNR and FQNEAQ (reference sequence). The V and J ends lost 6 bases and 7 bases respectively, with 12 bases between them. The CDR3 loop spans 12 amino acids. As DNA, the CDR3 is TGTGCCAGCAGTTTTAGCGCGGGGACCCAGTACTTC. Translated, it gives CASSFSAGTQYF.

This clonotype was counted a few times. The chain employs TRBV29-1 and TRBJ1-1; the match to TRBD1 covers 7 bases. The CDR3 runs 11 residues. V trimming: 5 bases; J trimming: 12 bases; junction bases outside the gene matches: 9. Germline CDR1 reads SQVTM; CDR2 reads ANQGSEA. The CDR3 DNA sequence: TGCAGCGTTAACAGGGGCGCGGAAACTTTCTTT. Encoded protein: CSVNRGAETFF.

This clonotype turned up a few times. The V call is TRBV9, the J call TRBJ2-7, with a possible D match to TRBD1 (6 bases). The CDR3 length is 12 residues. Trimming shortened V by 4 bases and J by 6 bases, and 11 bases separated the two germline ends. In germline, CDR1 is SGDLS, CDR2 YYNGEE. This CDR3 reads CASSTQGFEQYF. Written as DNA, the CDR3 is TGTGCCAGCAGCACACAGGGTTTCGAGCAGTACTTC.

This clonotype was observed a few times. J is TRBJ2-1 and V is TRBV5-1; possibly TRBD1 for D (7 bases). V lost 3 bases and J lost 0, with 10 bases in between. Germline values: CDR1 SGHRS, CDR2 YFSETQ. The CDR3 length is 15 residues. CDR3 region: CASSYQGGSYNEQFF. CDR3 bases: TGCGCCAGCAGCTACCAGGGGGGCTCCTACAATGAGCAGTTCTTC.

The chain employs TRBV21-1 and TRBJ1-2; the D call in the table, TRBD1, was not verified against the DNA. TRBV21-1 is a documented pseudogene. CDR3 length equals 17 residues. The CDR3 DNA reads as TGTGCCAGCAGCAAAGAGCGGGACACCAGGGAAGGGTATGGCTACACCTTC. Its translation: CASSKERDTREGYGYTF.

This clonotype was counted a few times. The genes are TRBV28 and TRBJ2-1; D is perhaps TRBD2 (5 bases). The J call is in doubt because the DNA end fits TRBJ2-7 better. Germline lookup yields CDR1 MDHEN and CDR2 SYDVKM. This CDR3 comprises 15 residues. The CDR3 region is CASSRGRGRSYEQYF. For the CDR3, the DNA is TGTGCCAGCAGTCGTGGACGGGGAAGGTCCTACGAGCAGTACTTC.

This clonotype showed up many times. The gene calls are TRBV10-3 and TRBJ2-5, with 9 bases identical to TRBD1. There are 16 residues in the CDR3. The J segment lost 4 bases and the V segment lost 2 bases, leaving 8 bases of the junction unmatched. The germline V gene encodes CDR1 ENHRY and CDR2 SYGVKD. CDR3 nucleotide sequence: TGTGCCATCAGTGAGCCGGGACAGGGCTCCCCAGAGACCCAGTACTTC. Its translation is CAISEPGQGSPETQYF.